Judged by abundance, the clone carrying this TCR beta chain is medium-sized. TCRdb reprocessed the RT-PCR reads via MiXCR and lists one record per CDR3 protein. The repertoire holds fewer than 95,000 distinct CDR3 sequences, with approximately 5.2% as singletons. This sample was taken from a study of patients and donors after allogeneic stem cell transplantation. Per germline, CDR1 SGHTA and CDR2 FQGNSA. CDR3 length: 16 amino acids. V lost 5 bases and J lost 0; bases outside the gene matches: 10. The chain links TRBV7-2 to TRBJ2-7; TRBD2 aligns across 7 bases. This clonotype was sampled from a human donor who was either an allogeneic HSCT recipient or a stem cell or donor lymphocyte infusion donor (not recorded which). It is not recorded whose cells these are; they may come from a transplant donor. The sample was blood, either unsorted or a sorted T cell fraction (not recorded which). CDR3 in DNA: TGTGCCAGCAGCCCAAAGGGAGGGTCGCGCTCCTACGAGCAGTACTTC. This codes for CASSPKGGSRSYEQYF.